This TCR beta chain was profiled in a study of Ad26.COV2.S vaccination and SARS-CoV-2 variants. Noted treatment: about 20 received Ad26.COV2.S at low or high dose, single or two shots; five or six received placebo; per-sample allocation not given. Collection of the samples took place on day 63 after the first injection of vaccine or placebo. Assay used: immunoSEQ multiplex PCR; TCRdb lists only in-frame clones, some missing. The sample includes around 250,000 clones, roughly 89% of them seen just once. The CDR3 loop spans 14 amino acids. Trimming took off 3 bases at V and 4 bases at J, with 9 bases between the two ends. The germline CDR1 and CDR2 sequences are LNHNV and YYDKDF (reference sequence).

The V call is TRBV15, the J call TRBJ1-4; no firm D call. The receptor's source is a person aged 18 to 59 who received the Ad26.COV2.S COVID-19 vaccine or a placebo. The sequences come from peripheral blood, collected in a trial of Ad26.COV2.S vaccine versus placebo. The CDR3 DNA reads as TGTGCCACCAGCAGGGCGGCTAATAATGAAAAACTGTTTTTT. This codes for CATSRAANNEKLFF.